The table lists the clone carrying this T cell receptor (beta chain) with a few counts. The antigen is not known. These data are taken from a study of TIL therapy for anti-PD-1-resistant metastatic lung cancer. Germline CDR1 SGHNT, CDR2 YENEEA. Trimming removed 4 bases at V and 4 bases at J, with 4 bases between. The CDR3 is 12 residues long. Study results and caveats: This highly selected cohort may not generalize to typical lung cancer patients.

Regarding time point: pre-treatment sample, taken before nivolumab and TIL therapy. The tumor samples were excised metastases, mostly pleural nodules or supraclavicular lymph nodes. Patients were adults with stage 4 NSCLC. The libraries were made with immunoSEQ v3. Libraries were sequenced to 1.5 million to 2.5 million read pairs (survey) or roughly 4.5-6.5 million (deep). The assay was immunoSEQ multiplex PCR, and TCRdb's table has in-frame clones only and misses some. The data show 95,000 or so clones, approximately 65% seen once. V usage is TRBV11-3 and J usage is TRBJ2-2; D gene ambiguous. This TCR was sampled from a person aged 25 to 85 with non-small cell lung cancer. The sequencing here drew on tumor tissue, taken at baseline. CDR3 sequence (DNA): TGTGCCAGCAGCTCCCGCACCGGGGAGCTGTTTTTT. It codes for CASSSRTGELFF.